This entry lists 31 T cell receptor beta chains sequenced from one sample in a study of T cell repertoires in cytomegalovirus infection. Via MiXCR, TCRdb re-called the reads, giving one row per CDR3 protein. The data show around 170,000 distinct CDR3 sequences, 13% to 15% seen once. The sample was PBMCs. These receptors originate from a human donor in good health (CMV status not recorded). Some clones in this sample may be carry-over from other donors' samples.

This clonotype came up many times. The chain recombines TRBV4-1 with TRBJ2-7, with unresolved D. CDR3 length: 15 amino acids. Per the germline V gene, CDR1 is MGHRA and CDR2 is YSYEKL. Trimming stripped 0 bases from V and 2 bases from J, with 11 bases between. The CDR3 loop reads CASSQEFQSPYEQYF. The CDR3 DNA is TGCGCCAGCAGCCAAGAGTTCCAGTCACCCTACGAGCAGTACTTC.

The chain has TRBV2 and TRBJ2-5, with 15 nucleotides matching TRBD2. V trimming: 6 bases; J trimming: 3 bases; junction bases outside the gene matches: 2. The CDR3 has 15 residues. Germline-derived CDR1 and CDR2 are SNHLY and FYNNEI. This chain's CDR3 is CASRGLAGGKETQYF. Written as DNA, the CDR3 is TGTGCCAGCAGGGGACTAGCGGGGGGCAAAGAGACCCAGTACTTC.

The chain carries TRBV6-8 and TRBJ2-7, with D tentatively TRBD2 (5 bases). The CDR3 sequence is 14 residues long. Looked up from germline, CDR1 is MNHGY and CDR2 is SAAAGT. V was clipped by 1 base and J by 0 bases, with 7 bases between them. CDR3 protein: CASSYYGLSYEQYF. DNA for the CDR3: TGTGCCAGCAGTTACTACGGACTCTCCTACGAGCAGTACTTC.

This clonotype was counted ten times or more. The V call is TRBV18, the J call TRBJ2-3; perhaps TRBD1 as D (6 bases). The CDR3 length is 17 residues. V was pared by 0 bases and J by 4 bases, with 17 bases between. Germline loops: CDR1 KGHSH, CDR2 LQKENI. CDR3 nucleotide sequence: TGTGCCAGCTCACCACCGGGAAGGACAGTGGGGTCAGATACGCAGTATTTT. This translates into CASSPPGRTVGSDTQYF. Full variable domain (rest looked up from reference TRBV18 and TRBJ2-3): NAGVMQNPRHLVRRRGQEARLRCSPMKGHSHVYWYRQLPEEGLKFMVYLQKENIIDESGMPKERFSAEFPKEGPSILRIQQVVRGDSAAYFCASSPPGRTVGSDTQYFGPGTRLTVL.

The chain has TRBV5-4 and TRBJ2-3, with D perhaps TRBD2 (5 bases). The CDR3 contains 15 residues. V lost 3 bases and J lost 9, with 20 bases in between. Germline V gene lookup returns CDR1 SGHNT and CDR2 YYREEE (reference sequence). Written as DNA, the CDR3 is TGTGCCAGCAGCTCGCCGGAGGAACGCCAGCAAACGCAGTATTTT. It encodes CASSSPEERQQTQYF.

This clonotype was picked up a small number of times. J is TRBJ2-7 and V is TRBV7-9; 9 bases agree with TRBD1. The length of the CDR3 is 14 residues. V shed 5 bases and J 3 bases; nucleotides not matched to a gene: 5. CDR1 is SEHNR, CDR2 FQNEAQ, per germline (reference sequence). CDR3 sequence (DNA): TGTGCCAGCAGCCCGGACAGGGGTTTCTACGAGCAGTACTTC. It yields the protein CASSPDRGFYEQYF.

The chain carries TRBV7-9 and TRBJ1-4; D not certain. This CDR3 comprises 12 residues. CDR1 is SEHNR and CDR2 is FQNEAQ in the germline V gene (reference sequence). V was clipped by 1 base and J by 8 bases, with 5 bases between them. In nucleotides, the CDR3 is TGTGCCAGCAGCTTAGGAGTGGAAAAACTGTTTTTT. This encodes CASSLGVEKLFF.

The CDR3 sequence: CAISDGRAGETQYF. The CDR3 DNA reads TGTGCCATCAGTGACGGGAGGGCCGGGGAGACCCAGTACTTC. The chain combines TRBV10-3 with TRBJ2-5, with 8 bases that match TRBD2. After removal of 3 bases from V and 5 bases from J, the junction contained 5 bases not matched to a gene. Germline-derived CDR1 and CDR2 are ENHRY and SYGVKD. The CDR3 is 14 residues long.

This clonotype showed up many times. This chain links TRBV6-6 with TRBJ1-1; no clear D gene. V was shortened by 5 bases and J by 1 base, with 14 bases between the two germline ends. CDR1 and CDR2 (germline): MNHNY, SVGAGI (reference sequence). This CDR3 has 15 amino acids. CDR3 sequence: CASSPGYAPNTEAFF. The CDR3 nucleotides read TGTGCCAGCAGTCCAGGTTACGCACCGAACACTGAAGCTTTCTTT.

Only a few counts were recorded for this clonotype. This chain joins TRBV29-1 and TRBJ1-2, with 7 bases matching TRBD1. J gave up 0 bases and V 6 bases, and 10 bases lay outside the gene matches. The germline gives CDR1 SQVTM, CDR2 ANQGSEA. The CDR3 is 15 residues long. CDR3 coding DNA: TGCAGCGTCGCCCCCGGGACAGTTACTAACTATGGCTACACCTTC. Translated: CSVAPGTVTNYGYTF.

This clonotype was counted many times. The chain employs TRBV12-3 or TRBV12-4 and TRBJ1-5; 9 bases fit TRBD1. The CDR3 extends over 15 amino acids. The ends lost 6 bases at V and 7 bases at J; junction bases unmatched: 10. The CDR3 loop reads CASSPDRGLRQPQHF. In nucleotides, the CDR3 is TGTGCCAGCAGCCCGGACAGGGGTTTAAGGCAGCCCCAGCATTTT.

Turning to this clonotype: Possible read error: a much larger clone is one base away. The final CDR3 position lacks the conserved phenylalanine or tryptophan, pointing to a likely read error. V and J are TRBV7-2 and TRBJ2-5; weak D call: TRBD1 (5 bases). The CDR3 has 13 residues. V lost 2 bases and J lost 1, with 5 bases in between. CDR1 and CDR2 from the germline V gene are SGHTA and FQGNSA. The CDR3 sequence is CASSLRGQETQYL. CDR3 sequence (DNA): TGTGCCAGCAGCTTAAGGGGCCAAGAGACCCAGTACTTA.

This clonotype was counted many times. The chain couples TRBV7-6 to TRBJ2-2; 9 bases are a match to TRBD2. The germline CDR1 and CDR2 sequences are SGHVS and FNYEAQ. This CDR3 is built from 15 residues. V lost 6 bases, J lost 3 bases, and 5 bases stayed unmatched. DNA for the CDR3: TGTGCCAGCAGTCTAGCGGGAAGGGACACCGGGGAGCTGTTTTTT. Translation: CASSLAGRDTGELFF.

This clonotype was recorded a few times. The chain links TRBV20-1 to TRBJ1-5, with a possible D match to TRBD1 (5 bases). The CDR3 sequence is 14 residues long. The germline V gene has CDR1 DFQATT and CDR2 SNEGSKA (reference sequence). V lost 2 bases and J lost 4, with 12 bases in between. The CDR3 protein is CSARWIQGNQPQHF. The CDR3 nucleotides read TGCAGTGCTAGATGGATCCAGGGTAATCAGCCCCAGCATTTT.

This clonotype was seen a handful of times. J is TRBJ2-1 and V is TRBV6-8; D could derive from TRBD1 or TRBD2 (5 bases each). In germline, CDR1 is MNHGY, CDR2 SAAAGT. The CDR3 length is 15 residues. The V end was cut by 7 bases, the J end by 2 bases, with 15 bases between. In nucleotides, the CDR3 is TGTGCCAGCACCAAGACCCAGGGACCCTACAATGAGCAGTTCTTC. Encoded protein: CASTKTQGPYNEQFF.

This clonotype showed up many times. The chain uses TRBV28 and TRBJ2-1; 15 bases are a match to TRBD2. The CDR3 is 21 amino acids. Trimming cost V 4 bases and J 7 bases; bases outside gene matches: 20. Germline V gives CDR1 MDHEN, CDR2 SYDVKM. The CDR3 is CASSSSPGLAGGPVSKNEQFF. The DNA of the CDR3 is TGTGCCAGCAGTTCATCCCCTGGACTAGCGGGAGGGCCGGTTTCCAAAAATGAGCAGTTCTTC.

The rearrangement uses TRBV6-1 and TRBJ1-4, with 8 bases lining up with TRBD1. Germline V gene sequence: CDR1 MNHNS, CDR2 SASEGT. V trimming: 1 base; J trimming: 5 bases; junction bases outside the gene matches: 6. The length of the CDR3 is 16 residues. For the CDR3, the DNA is TGTGCCAGCAGTGAAGACCGGGACAGGTGGAATGAAAAACTGTTTTTT. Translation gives CASSEDRDRWNEKLFF.

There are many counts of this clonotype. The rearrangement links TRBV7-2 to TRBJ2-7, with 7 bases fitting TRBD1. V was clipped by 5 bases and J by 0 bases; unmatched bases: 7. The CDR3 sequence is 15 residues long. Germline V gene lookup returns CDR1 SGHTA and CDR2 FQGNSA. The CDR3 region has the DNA TGTGCCAGCAGCCATGTCGGACAGGCCTCCTACGAGCAGTACTTC. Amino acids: CASSHVGQASYEQYF.

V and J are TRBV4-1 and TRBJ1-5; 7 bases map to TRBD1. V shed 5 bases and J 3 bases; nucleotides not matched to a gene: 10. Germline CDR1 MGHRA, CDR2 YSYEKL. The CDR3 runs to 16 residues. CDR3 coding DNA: TGCGCCAGCAGCTTTTCGGGACAGTACTCCAATCAGCCCCAGCATTTT. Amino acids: CASSFSGQYSNQPQHF.

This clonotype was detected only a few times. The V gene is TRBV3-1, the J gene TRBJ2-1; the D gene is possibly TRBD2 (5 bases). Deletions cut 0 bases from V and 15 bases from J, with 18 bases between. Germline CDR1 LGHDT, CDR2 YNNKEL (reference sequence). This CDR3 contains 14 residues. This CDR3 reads CASSQDPSGIGGFF. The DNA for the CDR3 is TGTGCCAGCAGCCAAGATCCCAGCGGCATCGGAGGGTTCTTC.

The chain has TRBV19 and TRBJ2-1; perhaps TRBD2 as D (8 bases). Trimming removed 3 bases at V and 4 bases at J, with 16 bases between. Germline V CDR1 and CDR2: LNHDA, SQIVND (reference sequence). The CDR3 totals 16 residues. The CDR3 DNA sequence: TGTGCCAGTAGTATTGGGACAGCGGGAGCTTACAATGAGCAGTTCTTC. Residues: CASSIGTAGAYNEQFF.

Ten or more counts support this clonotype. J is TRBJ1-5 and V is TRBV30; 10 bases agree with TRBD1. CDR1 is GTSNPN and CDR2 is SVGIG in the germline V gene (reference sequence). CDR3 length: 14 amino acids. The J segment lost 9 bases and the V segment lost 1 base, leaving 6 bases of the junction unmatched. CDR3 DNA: TGTGCCTGGAGTGCGACAGGGGGCCTATTGCCCCAGCATTTT. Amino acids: CAWSATGGLLPQHF.

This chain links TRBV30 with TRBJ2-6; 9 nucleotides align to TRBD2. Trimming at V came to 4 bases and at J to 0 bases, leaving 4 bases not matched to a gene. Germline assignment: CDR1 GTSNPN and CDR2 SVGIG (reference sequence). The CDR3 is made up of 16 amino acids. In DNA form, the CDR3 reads TGTGCCTGGACTAGCGGGATGAGCTCTGGGGCCAACGTCCTGACTTTC. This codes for CAWTSGMSSGANVLTF.

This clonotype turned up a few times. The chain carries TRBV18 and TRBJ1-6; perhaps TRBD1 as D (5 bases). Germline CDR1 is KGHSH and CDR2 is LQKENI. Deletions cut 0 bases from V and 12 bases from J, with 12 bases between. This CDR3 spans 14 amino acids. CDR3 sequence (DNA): TGTGCCAGCTCACCACCGCGGACACTGAAACCCCTCCACTTT. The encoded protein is CASSPPRTLKPLHF.

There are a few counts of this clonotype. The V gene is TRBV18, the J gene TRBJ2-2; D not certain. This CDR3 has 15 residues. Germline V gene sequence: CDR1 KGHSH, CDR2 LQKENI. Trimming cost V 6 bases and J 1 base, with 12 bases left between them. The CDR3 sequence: CASSLTTQNTGELFF. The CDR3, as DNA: TGTGCCAGCTCTCTAACGACACAGAACACCGGGGAGCTGTTTTTT.

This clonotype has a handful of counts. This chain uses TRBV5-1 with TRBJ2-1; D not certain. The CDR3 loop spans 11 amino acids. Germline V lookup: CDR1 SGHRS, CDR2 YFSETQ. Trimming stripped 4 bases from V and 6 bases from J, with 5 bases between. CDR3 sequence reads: CASSQANEQFF. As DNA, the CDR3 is TGCGCCAGCAGCCAGGCCAATGAGCAGTTCTTC.

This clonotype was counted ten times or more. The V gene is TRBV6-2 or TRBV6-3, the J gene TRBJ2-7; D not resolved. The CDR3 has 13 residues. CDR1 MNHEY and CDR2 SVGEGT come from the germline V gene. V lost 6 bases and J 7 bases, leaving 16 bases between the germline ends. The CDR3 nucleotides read TGTGCCAGCAGCCCCGGACGGATACGAGAGCAGTACTTC. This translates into CASSPGRIREQYF.

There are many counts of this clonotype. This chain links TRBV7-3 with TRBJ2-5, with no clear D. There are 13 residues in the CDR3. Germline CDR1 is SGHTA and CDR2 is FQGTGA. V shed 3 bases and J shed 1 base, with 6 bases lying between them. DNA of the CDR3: TGTGCCAGCAGCTTCGGGCCCCAAGAGACCCAGTACTTC. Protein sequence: CASSFGPQETQYF.

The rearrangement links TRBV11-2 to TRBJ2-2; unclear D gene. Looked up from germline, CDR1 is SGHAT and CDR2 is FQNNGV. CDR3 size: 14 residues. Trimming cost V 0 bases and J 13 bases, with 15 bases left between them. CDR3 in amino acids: CASSLDLSAGWLFF. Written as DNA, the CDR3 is TGTGCCAGCAGCTTAGATTTATCTGCCGGGTGGCTGTTTTTT.

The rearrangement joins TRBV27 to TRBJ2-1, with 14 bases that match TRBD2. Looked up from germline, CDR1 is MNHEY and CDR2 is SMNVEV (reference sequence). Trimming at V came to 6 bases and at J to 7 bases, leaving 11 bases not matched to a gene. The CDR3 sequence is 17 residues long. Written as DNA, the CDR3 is TGTGCCAGCAGCCGCGGACTAGCGGGGGGCCCCGCGAATGAGCAGTTCTTC. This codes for CASSRGLAGGPANEQFF.

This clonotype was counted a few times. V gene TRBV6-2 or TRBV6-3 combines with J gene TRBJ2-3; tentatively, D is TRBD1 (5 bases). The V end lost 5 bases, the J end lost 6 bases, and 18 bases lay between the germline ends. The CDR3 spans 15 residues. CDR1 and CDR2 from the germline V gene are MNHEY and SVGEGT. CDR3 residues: CASSQQTRKGDTQYF. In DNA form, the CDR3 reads TGTGCCAGCAGTCAACAGACAAGGAAGGGGGATACGCAGTATTTT.